Sequencing of this T cell receptor beta chain was carried out in a study of blood T cell repertoires in COVID-19. This clone was seen a handful of times. Using immunoSEQ multiplex PCR, the repertoire was profiled, and TCRdb retains in-frame clones only, with some absent. The sample yields about 200,000 clones, roughly nine tenths seen once. The ends lost 5 bases at V and 3 bases at J; junction bases unmatched: 10. CDR3 length equals 16 residues. Germline CDR1 SGHNT, CDR2 YYREEE (reference sequence). The sequencing sample was made of PBMCs or T cells enriched from blood (not recorded which). The clonotype comes from a woman aged 25 to 39 with acute COVID-19. J is TRBJ2-3 and V is TRBV5-4, with 9 positions matching TRBD2. The CDR3 bases are TGTGCCAGCAGTCCCAAGCTAGCGGGGACGACAGATACGCAGTATTTT. This translates into CASSPKLAGTTDTQYF.